What follows are 32 T cell receptor beta chains derived from one specimen sequenced in a study of blood T cell repertoires in COVID-19. Repertoires were generated with immunoSEQ multiplex PCR, while TCRdb's copy carries only in-frame clones and drops some. Of 67,000 or so clones listed, around 83% are singletons. The specimen sequenced was peripheral blood. These TCRs come from a man in his 70s with acute or convalescent COVID-19.

The V gene is TRBV7-9, the J gene TRBJ1-4, with 12 bases lining up with TRBD1. V dropped 3 bases and J dropped 7; count of bases not matched to a gene: 0. Germline CDR1 and CDR2: SEHNR and FQNEAQ (reference sequence). CDR3 length: 14 residues. The CDR3 here is CASSLGQGAEKLFF. The CDR3 nucleotides are TGTGCCAGCAGCTTGGGACAGGGGGCTGAAAAACTGTTTTTT.

Turning to this clone: One end of the junction is discordant with germline, which a read error may explain. V usage is TRBV30 and J usage is TRBJ1-1; D is perhaps TRBD1 (5 bases). This CDR3 is built from 13 residues. Germline V gene data show CDR1 as GTSNPN and CDR2 as SVGIG (reference sequence). The CDR3: CTWSVGTNTEAFF. Here the CDR3 DNA reads TGTACCTGGAGTGTGGGGACTAACACTGAAGCTTTCTTT. Full variable domain (outside the CDR3, taken from reference TRBV30 and TRBJ1-1): SQTIHQWPATLVQPVGSPLSLECTVEGTSNPNLYWYRQAAGRGLQLLFYSVGIGQISSEVPQNLSASRPQDRQFILSSKKLLLSDSGFYLCTWSVGTNTEAFFGQGTRLTVV.

The chain recombines TRBV28 with TRBJ2-7, with D unclear. Germline CDR1 is MDHEN and CDR2 is SYDVKM. Between the trimmed V and J ends, which lost 6 bases and 2 bases, there was a span of 8 bases. This CDR3 contains 12 residues. CDR3 bases: TGTGCCAGCAGCCCCCTAACCTACGAGCAGTACTTC. Translation: CASSPLTYEQYF.

This sequence joins TRBV6-1 and TRBJ2-7; possibly TRBD1 for D (5 bases). This CDR3 is built from 18 residues. V lost 2 bases and J lost 2, with 22 bases in between. CDR1 is MNHNS, CDR2 SASEGT, per germline. The CDR3 loop reads CASSEILPDSNLPYEQYF. The CDR3 DNA reads as TGTGCCAGCAGTGAAATACTCCCCGACAGCAACCTTCCCTACGAGCAGTACTTC.

This clone was observed a few times. The CDR3 loop is CASSLQGDQETQYF. The DNA for the CDR3 is TGTGCCAGCAGCCTACAGGGGGACCAAGAGACCCAGTACTTC. The gene calls are TRBV6-1 and TRBJ2-5, with 8 bases matching TRBD1. The CDR3 is 14 residues long. V shed 6 bases, J shed 0 bases, and the junction held 3 bases outside the gene matches. Germline CDR1 MNHNS, CDR2 SASEGT.

The chain links TRBV30 to TRBJ2-1; D may be TRBD2 (5 bases). V dropped 4 bases and J dropped 5 bases, with 9 bases sitting between them. The CDR3 totals 12 residues. CDR1 and CDR2 (germline): GTSNPN, SVGIG (reference sequence). CDR3 protein: CAWKDWHNEQFF. In DNA form, the CDR3 reads TGTGCCTGGAAGGACTGGCACAATGAGCAGTTCTTC.

Here the CDR3 reads CASSGEPGQRTLGTEAFF. As DNA, the CDR3 is TGTGCCAGCAGCGGAGAACCGGGACAGAGAACCCTTGGGACTGAAGCTTTCTTT. The chain has TRBV9 and TRBJ1-1; TRBD1 matches 7 bases. The CDR3 consists of 18 residues. Per germline, CDR1 SGDLS and CDR2 YYNGEE. V was pared by 3 bases and J by 5 bases, with 19 bases of the junction left unmatched.

The chain employs TRBV6-6 and TRBJ2-1; 7 nucleotides line up with TRBD1. CDR3 length equals 14 residues. Germline V gene sequence: CDR1 MNHNY, CDR2 SVGAGI (reference sequence). V trimming: 8 bases; J trimming: 4 bases; junction bases outside the gene matches: 8. In nucleotides, the CDR3 is TGTGCCAGCTTGGCTAGCAGGGGGTACAATGAGCAGTTCTTC. Its translation: CASLASRGYNEQFF.

The chain uses TRBV6-6 and TRBJ1-5; 12 bases agree with TRBD1. Per germline, CDR1 MNHNY and CDR2 SVGAGI (reference sequence). The CDR3 totals 14 residues. After removal of 7 bases from V and 6 bases from J, the junction contained 4 bases not matched to a gene. The CDR3 sequence is CASNRDRGPQPQHF. In DNA, the CDR3 is TGTGCCAGCAACCGGGACAGGGGGCCTCAGCCCCAGCATTTT.

This rearrangement joins TRBV30 to TRBJ2-6, with 10 bases fitting TRBD2. CDR1 and CDR2 from the germline V gene are GTSNPN and SVGIG (reference sequence). The CDR3 spans 14 residues. V lost 8 bases to trimming and J lost 0 bases; unmatched junction nucleotides: 1. For the CDR3, the DNA is TGTGCCGGACTAGCGGTCTCTGGGGCCAACGTCCTGACTTTC. Protein sequence: CAGLAVSGANVLTF.

The chain uses TRBV7-9 and TRBJ1-1; 7 nucleotides line up with TRBD1. The CDR3 runs 15 residues. The V gene's germline CDR1 is SEHNR and CDR2 FQNEAQ (reference sequence). The junction had 5 bases not matched to a gene; V was cut back by 0 bases and J by 4 bases. The CDR3 loop is CASSLALTGPTEAFF. CDR3 nucleotides: TGTGCCAGCAGCTTAGCCTTGACAGGGCCCACTGAAGCTTTCTTT.

The V and J genes are TRBV7-2 and TRBJ2-5, with 8 bases identical to TRBD2. The CDR3 length is 17 residues. In germline, CDR1 is SGHTA, CDR2 FQGNSA. With 2 bases clipped from V and 3 bases from J, the junction kept 11 bases outside the gene matches. The CDR3 loop reads CASSLRGSGTLEETQYF. CDR3 DNA sequence: TGTGCCAGCAGCTTAAGGGGTAGCGGGACTTTGGAAGAGACCCAGTACTTC.

The DNA of the CDR3 is TGTGCCAGTAGTGCAGGAGGGGACAATGAGCAGTTCTTC. As protein: CASSAGGDNEQFF. The chain carries TRBV19 and TRBJ2-1; possibly TRBD2 for D (6 bases). Germline V gene sequence: CDR1 LNHDA, CDR2 SQIVND (reference sequence). V gave up 5 bases and J gave up 5 bases, with 10 bases separating them. The CDR3 is 13 residues long. The full variable domain, completed using reference TRBV19 and TRBJ2-1, is DGGITQSPKYLFRKEGQNVTLSCEQNLNHDAMYWYRQDPGQGLRLIYYSQIVNDFQKGDIAEGYSVSREKKESFPLTVTSAQKNPTAFYLCASSAGGDNEQFFGPGTRLTVL.

J is TRBJ1-2 and V is TRBV12-3 or TRBV12-4; D is uncertain. V was clipped by 0 bases and J by 8 bases, with 7 bases between them. The CDR3 sequence is 12 residues long. The CDR3: CASSLAGRGYTF. CDR3 DNA sequence: TGTGCCAGCAGTTTAGCAGGGAGGGGCTACACCTTC.

Details on this clone: Other DNA sequences from this sample encode an identical CDR3 as well. The chain is built from TRBV24-1 and TRBJ2-1; the match to TRBD1 covers 8 bases. Trimming at V came to 3 bases and at J to 2 bases, leaving 5 bases not matched to a gene. This CDR3 has 16 residues. Germline V CDR1 and CDR2: KGHDR, SFDVKD. This CDR3 reads CATSDRGQGAYNEQFF. The CDR3 region has the DNA TGTGCCACCAGTGATAGAGGACAGGGAGCCTACAATGAGCAGTTCTTC.

The V gene is TRBV7-2, the J gene TRBJ1-1; TRBD1 might be the D (5 bases). The CDR3 length is 14 residues. Trimming cost V 5 bases and J 3 bases, with 13 bases left between them. The germline V gene has CDR1 SGHTA and CDR2 FQGNSA. The CDR3 bases are TGTGCCAGCAGCGTTGACAGCTGGGACACTGAAGCTTTCTTT. Protein product: CASSVDSWDTEAFF.

The chain recombines TRBV5-6 with TRBJ2-7, with D hard to call. The CDR3 is 13 residues long. Germline lookup yields CDR1 SGHDT and CDR2 YYEEEE. V lost 4 bases and J 4 bases, leaving 12 bases between the germline ends. The CDR3 nucleotides read TGTGCCAGCAGCAATCCACTGGTTTACGAGCAGTACTTC. Encoded protein: CASSNPLVYEQYF. Full variable domain (missing parts from reference TRBV5-6 and TRBJ2-7): DAGVTQSPTHLIKTRGQQVTLRCSPKSGHDTVSWYQQALGQGPQFIFQYYEEEERQRGNFPDRFSGHQFPNYSSELNVNALLLGDSALYLCASSNPLVYEQYFGPGTRLTVT.

This chain joins TRBV28 and TRBJ2-7, with a tentative D call TRBD1 (5 bases). This CDR3 region has 13 residues. CDR1 and CDR2 from the germline V gene are MDHEN and SYDVKM. V dropped 4 bases and J dropped 1 base, with 8 bases sitting between them. The CDR3 loop is CASSSAGSYEQYF. DNA of the CDR3: TGTGCCAGCAGTTCTGCAGGGTCCTACGAGCAGTACTTC. The full variable domain, its missing parts supplied by reference TRBV28 and TRBJ2-7, is DVKVTQSSRYLVKRTGEKVFLECVQDMDHENMFWYRQDPGLGLRLIYFSYDVKMKEKGDIPEGYSVSREKKERFSLILESASTNQTSMYLCASSSAGSYEQYFGPGTRLTVT.

The V and J genes are TRBV12-3 or TRBV12-4 and TRBJ2-7; tentative D call: TRBD1 (5 bases). Trimming cost V 8 bases and J 3 bases, with 14 bases left between them. The length of the CDR3 is 13 residues. The chain's CDR3 is CASGKGRGYEQYF. DNA for the CDR3: TGTGCCAGCGGCAAGGGTAGGGGCTACGAGCAGTACTTC.

This chain uses TRBV18 with TRBJ1-3, with no clear D. Germline lookup yields CDR1 KGHSH and CDR2 LQKENI. CDR3 length: 18 amino acids. V shed 0 bases and J shed 0 bases, with 15 bases lying between them. Written as DNA, the CDR3 is TGTGCCAGCTCACCACCGTTTATACGTGCTAACTCTGGAAACACCATATATTTT. Translating gives CASSPPFIRANSGNTIYF.

The CDR3 protein is CASSLAGRQDYEQYF. DNA for the CDR3: TGTGCCAGCAGCTTAGCGGGCCGACAAGACTACGAGCAGTACTTC. The chain joins TRBV7-8 to TRBJ2-7; D call uncertain. The germline V gene encodes CDR1 SGHVS and CDR2 FQNEAQ. The CDR3 has 15 amino acids. V lost 0 bases and J lost 3, with 12 bases in between.

V usage is TRBV7-2 and J usage is TRBJ2-5; 7 nucleotides match TRBD1. The CDR3 is 15 amino acids. The V and J ends lost 5 bases and 2 bases, in that order; junction bases with no gene match: 8. The germline gives CDR1 SGHTA, CDR2 FQGNSA. CDR3 protein: CASSAQDRKQETQYF. The CDR3 nucleotides are TGTGCCAGCAGCGCACAGGACAGGAAACAAGAGACCCAGTACTTC. Combining the CDR3 with reference TRBV7-2 and TRBJ2-5 gives the whole variable domain GAGVSQSPSNKVTEKGKDVELRCDPISGHTALYWYRQSLGQGLEFLIYFQGNSAPDKSGLPSDRFSAERTGGSVSTLTIQRTQQEDSAVYLCASSAQDRKQETQYFGPGTRLLVL.

The V and J genes are TRBV18 and TRBJ2-1, with TRBD1 as a possible D gene (7 bases). V dropped 2 bases and J dropped 9 bases, with 11 bases sitting between them. CDR1 is KGHSH and CDR2 is LQKENI in the germline V gene. The CDR3 is made up of 13 amino acids. The CDR3 spells CASSPTQGGEQFF. CDR3 DNA: TGTGCCAGCTCACCAACTCAGGGGGGTGAGCAGTTCTTC.

V usage is TRBV7-9 and J usage is TRBJ2-3; TRBD2 matches at 10 bases. The CDR3 extends over 16 amino acids. Germline V gene data show CDR1 as SEHNR and CDR2 as FQNEAQ (reference sequence). V trimming: 2 bases; J trimming: 0 bases; junction bases outside the gene matches: 2. The CDR3 bases are TGTGCCAGCAGCTTATCTAGCGGGGGTAGCACAGATACGCAGTATTTT. Translating gives CASSLSSGGSTDTQYF.

The chain links TRBV4-3 to TRBJ2-3; 9 bases map to TRBD2. The germline CDR1 and CDR2 sequences are LGHNA and YSLEER. The CDR3 runs to 15 residues. V was pared by 1 base and J by 4 bases, with 3 bases of the junction left unmatched. The CDR3 is CASSQGGRGADTQYF. CDR3 sequence (DNA): TGCGCCAGCAGCCAAGGCGGGAGGGGGGCAGATACGCAGTATTTT.

V is TRBV5-1 and J is TRBJ2-3, with D possibly being TRBD2 (6 bases). Trimming pared 6 bases from V and 2 bases from J, leaving 16 bases between. CDR1 SGHRS and CDR2 YFSETQ come from the germline V gene. The CDR3 has 15 residues. The CDR3 region is CASTRGGIHTDTQYF. CDR3 sequence (DNA): TGCGCCAGCACCCGTGGCGGGATCCACACAGATACGCAGTATTTT.

This rearrangement joins TRBV5-6 to TRBJ1-2, with D hard to call. The germline V and J ends were trimmed by 0 bases and 8 bases, with 8 bases remaining between them. Germline CDR1 reads SGHDT; CDR2 reads YYEEEE. The CDR3 consists of 12 residues. CDR3: CASSLGTSGYTF. The DNA for the CDR3 is TGTGCCAGCAGCTTGGGGACTTCGGGCTACACCTTC.

The rearrangement joins TRBV5-1 to TRBJ2-3, with 8 bases aligning to TRBD1. V dropped 6 bases and J dropped 0; count of bases not matched to a gene: 3. The CDR3 spans 14 residues. Germline V lookup: CDR1 SGHRS, CDR2 YFSETQ. The CDR3 protein is CASTRTGSTDTQYF. The DNA of the CDR3 is TGCGCCAGCACCCGGACAGGGAGCACAGATACGCAGTATTTT.

The J gene is TRBJ2-3, the V gene TRBV14, with a possible D match to TRBD2 (7 bases). The CDR3 spans 18 residues. Germline V gives CDR1 SGHDN, CDR2 FVKESK. Trimming removed 4 bases at V and 3 bases at J, with 23 bases between. This CDR3 is CASSRRGGGAIRTDTQYF. CDR3 coding DNA: TGTGCCAGCAGCCGACGAGGGGGGGGCGCGATTCGGACAGATACGCAGTATTTT.

The rearrangement links TRBV5-1 to TRBJ2-2; 8 bases agree with TRBD2. There are 18 residues in the CDR3. Germline CDR1 is SGHRS and CDR2 is YFSETQ. V was pared by 6 bases and J by 4 bases, with 17 bases of the junction left unmatched. CDR3 bases: TGCGCCAGCACCCGGAGGATGGCGGGGGGCGCGGGCACCGGGGAGCTGTTTTTT. Its protein is CASTRRMAGGAGTGELFF.

The chain couples TRBV28 to TRBJ2-2; 8 nucleotides agree with TRBD1. Germline CDR1 reads MDHEN; CDR2 reads SYDVKM. The J segment lost 5 bases and the V segment lost 7 bases, leaving 9 bases of the junction unmatched. The CDR3 has 15 amino acids. CDR3 in DNA: TGTGCCAGCACCTTACAGGGGGGTGGGACCGGGGAGCTGTTTTTT. This translates into CASTLQGGGTGELFF. The full variable domain, rest sourced from reference TRBV28 and TRBJ2-2, is DVKVTQSSRYLVKRTGEKVFLECVQDMDHENMFWYRQDPGLGLRLIYFSYDVKMKEKGDIPEGYSVSREKKERFSLILESASTNQTSMYLCASTLQGGGTGELFFGEGSRLTVL.

The chain joins TRBV6-1 to TRBJ2-1; no clear D gene. Germline V gene lookup returns CDR1 MNHNS and CDR2 SASEGT. The CDR3 totals 15 residues. Trimming removed 3 bases at V and 2 bases at J, with 11 bases between. This CDR3 is CASSENLLAYNEQFF. The CDR3 DNA is TGTGCCAGCAGTGAGAACCTTCTAGCCTACAATGAGCAGTTCTTC.